Listed below are T cell receptor beta chains from one sample, sequenced in a study of beta chain features in type 1 diabetes. Method: immunoSEQ multiplex PCR; TCRdb's copy keeps in-frame clones and lacks some. The sample consists of 350,000 or so clones, roughly a fifth of them appearing once. The sequenced sample was naive CD4+ T cells from blood. The receptors stem from a woman aged 18-29 years in good health. The CDR3 runs from the conserved cysteine through the conserved F or W. The D gene is left open where the match is weak. Only part of the rows carry a size: once, few, many, or a class if the clone is expanded.

-,TRBJ1-2,TRBV7-9,-,CASSLAGTKNGYTF,TGTGCCAGCAGCTTAGCCGGGACAAAGAATGGCTACACCTTC
-,TRBJ1-2,TRBV5-4,TRBD1,CASSLAQGAHGYTF,TGTGCCAGCAGCTTGGCACAGGGGGCCCATGGCTACACCTTC
-,TRBJ2-6,TRBV7-3,-,CASSLAGTSGANVLTF,TGTGCCAGCAGCTTAGCGGGGACCTCTGGGGCCAACGTCCTGACTTTC
-,TRBJ2-7,TRBV7-2,TRBD2,CASRGLAGGRSSSYEQYF,TGTGCCAGCAGGGGACTAGCGGGAGGCCGCTCGAGCTCCTACGAGCAGTACTTC
-,TRBJ2-7,TRBV9,TRBD1,CASSLGTGGFYEQYF,TGTGCCAGCAGCTTAGGAACAGGGGGATTCTACGAGCAGTACTTC
few,TRBJ2-7,TRBV13,TRBD2,CASSFGAGGRYEQYF,TGTGCCAGCAGCTTCGGAGCGGGAGGGCGCTACGAGCAGTACTTC
once,TRBJ2-2,TRBV7-2,-,CASSSVGMNTGELFF,TGTGCCAGCAGCTCGGTCGGTATGAACACCGGGGAGCTGTTTTTT
-,TRBJ2-3,TRBV7-9,TRBD1,CASSLPLRDRASDTQYF,TGTGCCAGCAGCTTACCACTTAGGGACAGGGCGTCAGATACGCAGTATTTT
-,TRBJ2-3,TRBV19,-,CASNSHRPDTQYF,TGTGCCAGTAATTCACACAGGCCAGATACGCAGTATTTT
few,TRBJ2-5,TRBV27,-,CASSLDRSQETQYF,TGTGCCAGCAGTTTAGACAGGTCGCAAGAGACCCAGTACTTC
-,TRBJ1-5,TRBV7-9,-,CASGRDYQPQHF,TGTGCCAGCGGGAGGGATTATCAGCCCCAGCATTTT
-,TRBJ1-1,TRBV4-3,-,CASSQVATVDTEAFF,TGCGCCAGCAGCCAAGTGGCGACAGTGGACACTGAAGCTTTCTTT
few,TRBJ2-5,TRBV7-6,TRBD2,CATSRSSGYQETQYF,TGTGCCACCTCCCGGAGTAGCGGGTACCAAGAGACCCAGTACTTC
few,TRBJ2-5,TRBV10-3,-,CAIGAEETQYF,TGTGCCATCGGAGCGGAAGAGACCCAGTACTTC
-,TRBJ1-1,TRBV19,-,CASSMSGVNTEAFF,TGTGCCAGTAGTATGTCGGGGGTGAACACTGAAGCTTTCTTT
-,TRBJ2-5,TRBV7-2,TRBD2,CASSLRGTSPGGQYF,TGTGCCAGCAGCTTAAGGGGGACTAGCCCGGGGGGTCAGTACTTC
-,TRBJ2-3,TRBV5-1,-,CASSSDRPTDTQYF,TGCGCCAGCAGCTCAGACAGGCCCACAGATACGCAGTATTTT
once,TRBJ1-2,TRBV14,-,CASSQVAGKANYGYTF,TGTGCCAGCAGCCAAGTAGCGGGGAAAGCTAACTATGGCTACACCTTC
-,TRBJ2-7,TRBV11-3,-,CASSLEGHSGTRYEQYF,TGTGCCAGCAGCTTAGAGGGACACTCCGGGACACGGTACGAGCAGTACTTC
-,TRBJ1-1,TRBV7-9,TRBD1,CASSHRGPDTEAFF,TGTGCCAGCAGCCACAGGGGGCCAGACACTGAAGCTTTCTTT
few,TRBJ1-1,TRBV29-1,-,CSVVRSQGNRAFF,TGCAGCGTGGTAAGGTCGCAGGGAAATCGAGCTTTCTTT
-,TRBJ1-1,TRBV6-5,TRBD1,CASSWDSGWWGAFF,TGTGCCAGCAGCTGGGACAGTGGTTGGTGGGGTGCTTTCTTT
few,TRBJ2-7,TRBV5-1,TRBD1,CASSLGQGIGEQYF,TGCGCCAGCAGCTTGGGACAGGGGATTGGGGAGCAGTACTTC
-,TRBJ1-5,TRBV2,TRBD1,CASSEAADRSFDGQPQHF,TGTGCCAGCAGTGAAGCTGCGGACAGGTCTTTCGACGGTCAGCCCCAGCATTTT
-,TRBJ2-1,TRBV7-6,-,CASSSDYSSYNEQFF,TGTGCCAGCAGCTCGGACTATAGCTCCTACAATGAGCAGTTCTTC
few,TRBJ1-2,TRBV9,-,CASSARGAGYGYTF,TGTGCCAGCAGCGCCAGGGGTGCTGGCTATGGCTACACCTTC
few,TRBJ2-7,TRBV7-9,-,CASSWQGEGEQYF,TGTGCCAGCAGCTGGCAGGGTGAAGGGGAGCAGTACTTC
few,TRBJ2-5,TRBV18,TRBD2,CASSSGLAGQETQYF,TGTGCCAGCTCATCCGGACTAGCGGGACAAGAGACCCAGTACTTC
-,TRBJ1-5,TRBV30,TRBD1,CAWSYRGLQPQHF,TGTGCCTGGAGTTACAGGGGGCTTCAGCCCCAGCATTTT
-,TRBJ2-7,TRBV4-1,TRBD2,CASSQGGLAGRYEQYF,TGCGCCAGCAGCCAAGGTGGACTAGCGGGGCGCTACGAGCAGTACTTC
-,TRBJ1-5,TRBV5-4,-,CASSEGPAGGPQHF,TGTGCCAGCAGCGAAGGACCGGCCGGAGGGCCCCAGCATTTT
few,TRBJ2-5,TRBV19,TRBD1,CASSAPGQLQGTQYF,TGTGCCAGTAGTGCTCCGGGACAGCTCCAAGGGACCCAGTACTTC
-,TRBJ2-1,TRBV7-2,-,CASSRGSNNEQFF,TGTGCCAGCAGCCGGGGGTCCAACAATGAGCAGTTCTTC
-,TRBJ1-3,TRBV29-1,-,CSVAGASGNTIYF,TGCAGCGTAGCAGGGGCCTCTGGAAACACCATATATTTT
-,TRBJ2-3,TRBV9,-,CASSITGPSDTQYF,TGTGCCAGCAGCATCACAGGCCCTTCGGATACGCAGTATTTT
-,TRBJ2-3,TRBV2,-,CASSRADTQYF,TGTGCCAGCAGCAGGGCAGATACGCAGTATTTT
-,TRBJ2-2,TRBV2,TRBD2,CASNGLAGGSTGELFF,TGTGCCAGCAATGGACTAGCGGGAGGGAGCACCGGGGAGCTGTTTTTT
few,TRBJ1-4,TRBV27,-,CASSLQGSGEKLFF,TGTGCCAGCAGTTTACAGGGCAGTGGAGAAAAACTGTTTTTT
-,TRBJ2-7,TRBV18,TRBD1,CASSPPFGTGWGEQYF,TGTGCCAGCTCACCACCCTTCGGGACAGGGTGGGGCGAGCAGTACTTC
-,TRBJ2-7,TRBV6-5,TRBD1,CASSYRGTGVYEQYF,TGTGCCAGCAGTTACCGGGGGACAGGAGTCTACGAGCAGTACTTC
-,TRBJ2-2,TRBV6-5,TRBD1,CASTEDRENGELFF,TGTGCCAGCACCGAGGACAGGGAAAACGGGGAGCTGTTTTTT
-,TRBJ2-7,TRBV5-1,-,CASSLGTLAGGEQYF,TGCGCCAGCAGCTTAGGGACTCTCGCCGGGGGCGAGCAGTACTTC
few,TRBJ2-3,TRBV7-2,TRBD2,CASRPAGAPTDTQYF,TGTGCCAGCAGACCCGCGGGAGCCCCCACAGATACGCAGTATTTT
-,TRBJ2-1,TRBV7-2,-,CASSLGGSDEQFF,TGTGCCAGCAGCCTCGGTGGGAGCGATGAGCAGTTCTTC
few,TRBJ2-1,TRBV2,TRBD2,CASISGTHTSYNEQFF,TGTGCCAGCATAAGCGGGACTCACACCTCCTACAATGAGCAGTTCTTC
few,TRBJ1-2,TRBV7-9,-,CASSWLYGYTF,TGTGCCAGCAGCTGGCTGTATGGCTACACCTTC
-,TRBJ1-6,TRBV4-1,-,CASSQDNLSGRGVHF,TGCGCCAGCAGCCAAGACAACCTCTCAGGCCGGGGAGTCCACTTT
few,TRBJ2-5,TRBV5-1,-,CASSLGTLGAPRQETQYF,TGCGCCAGCAGCTTGGGTACACTTGGAGCCCCTCGACAAGAGACCCAGTACTTC
few,TRBJ2-7,TRBV5-4,TRBD2,CASSWVGTSTEQYF,TGTGCCAGCAGCTGGGTCGGGACTAGCACCGAGCAGTACTTC
-,TRBJ2-7,TRBV7-2,-,CASSLGSISYEQYF,TGTGCCAGCAGCTTAGGATCTATCTCCTACGAGCAGTACTTC
-,TRBJ2-7,TRBV2,-,CASSEFPGRGAYEQYF,TGTGCCAGCAGTGAATTTCCCGGCAGGGGTGCCTACGAGCAGTACTTC
-,TRBJ2-2,TRBV30,TRBD1,CAWRDDRVVGELFF,TGTGCCTGGAGAGACGACAGGGTAGTCGGGGAGCTGTTTTTT
few,TRBJ2-7,TRBV18,-,CASSPDQASKGLEQYF,TGTGCCAGCTCACCAGATCAGGCGAGTAAGGGGCTCGAGCAGTACTTC